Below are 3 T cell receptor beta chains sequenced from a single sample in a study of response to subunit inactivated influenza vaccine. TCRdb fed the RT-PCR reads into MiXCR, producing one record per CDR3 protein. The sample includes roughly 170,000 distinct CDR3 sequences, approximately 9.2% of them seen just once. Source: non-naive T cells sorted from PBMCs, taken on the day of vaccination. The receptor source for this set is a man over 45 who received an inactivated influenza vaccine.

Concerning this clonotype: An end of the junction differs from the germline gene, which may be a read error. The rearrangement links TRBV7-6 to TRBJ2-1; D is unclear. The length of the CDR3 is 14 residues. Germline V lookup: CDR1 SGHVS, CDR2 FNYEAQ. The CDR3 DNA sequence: TGTGCCAGCAGCCAGCTAACCGGTAACAATGAGCAGGTCTTC. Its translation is CASSQLTGNNEQVF.

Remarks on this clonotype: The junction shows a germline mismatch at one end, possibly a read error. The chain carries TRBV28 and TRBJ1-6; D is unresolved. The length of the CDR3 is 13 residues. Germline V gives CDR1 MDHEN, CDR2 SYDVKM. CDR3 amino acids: CASRDSSNSPLHF. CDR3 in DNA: TGTGCCAGCAGGGACTCCTCTAATTCACCCCTCCACTTT.

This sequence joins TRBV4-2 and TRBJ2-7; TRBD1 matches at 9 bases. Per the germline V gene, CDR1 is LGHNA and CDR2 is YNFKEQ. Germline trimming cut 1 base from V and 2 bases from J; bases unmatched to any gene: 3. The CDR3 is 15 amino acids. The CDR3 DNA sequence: TGTGCCAGCAGCCAAGGGACAGGGGATCCCTACGAGCAGTACTTC. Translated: CASSQGTGDPYEQYF.